The rows below give T cell receptor beta chains drawn from one sample of a study of Tregs in tolerant kidney transplant recipients. TCRdb keeps only in-frame clones here, not all; method: immunoSEQ multiplex PCR. The sample carries about 73,000 clones, roughly 98% recorded once. Sample: CD4+ T cells from blood, taken before the transplant. The receptor source for this set is a human donor who received a combined kidney and bone marrow transplant. Both conserved end residues are part of each CDR3. The D gene is left open where the match is weak. Clone size, where shown, is once, few, many, or a class for clones that have expanded.

V gene: TRBV18
D gene: TRBD2
J gene: TRBJ2-1
clone size: .
CDR3 protein: CASSPPSSGSLTNEQFF
CDR3 DNA: TGTGCCAGCTCACCACCGTCTAGCGGGAGTTTGACTAATGAGCAGTTCTTC

V gene: TRBV11-2
D gene: .
J gene: TRBJ2-5
clone size: .
CDR3 protein: CASSLVGAEETQYF
CDR3 DNA: TGTGCCAGCAGCTTAGTAGGGGCAGAAGAGACCCAGTACTTC

V gene: TRBV7-9
D gene: TRBD2
J gene: TRBJ2-2
clone size: .
CDR3 protein: CASSLGLAGVLNTGELFF
CDR3 DNA: TGTGCCAGCAGCTTAGGACTAGCGGGAGTCCTCAACACCGGGGAGCTGTTTTTT

V gene: TRBV19
D gene: TRBD1
J gene: TRBJ1-2
clone size: .
CDR3 protein: CASIRTGYTNYGYTF
CDR3 DNA: TGTGCCAGTATCCGGACAGGGTATACTAACTATGGCTACACCTTC

V gene: TRBV7-8
D gene: .
J gene: TRBJ2-5
clone size: .
CDR3 protein: CASIPQEKETQYF
CDR3 DNA: TGTGCCAGCATCCCACAGGAAAAAGAGACCCAGTACTTC

V gene: TRBV7-9
D gene: .
J gene: TRBJ1-1
clone size: .
CDR3 protein: CASSFGGRRNTEAFF
CDR3 DNA: TGTGCCAGCAGCTTCGGGGGGCGTAGGAACACTGAAGCTTTCTTT

V gene: TRBV27
D gene: .
J gene: TRBJ2-7
clone size: once
CDR3 protein: CAPSGQPYEQYF
CDR3 DNA: TGTGCCCCCAGTGGGCAGCCATACGAGCAGTACTTC

V gene: TRBV1
D gene: .
J gene: TRBJ2-7
clone size: .
CDR3 protein: CTSSQGTSGDPTYEQYF
CDR3 DNA: TGCACCAGCAGCCAGGGGACTAGCGGAGACCCAACTTACGAGCAGTACTTC

V gene: TRBV9
D gene: .
J gene: TRBJ2-3
clone size: .
CDR3 protein: CASSRLWGLTDTQYF
CDR3 DNA: TGTGCCAGCAGCCGATTGTGGGGGCTCACAGATACGCAGTATTTT

V gene: TRBV28
D gene: .
J gene: TRBJ1-3
clone size: .
CDR3 protein: CASSLQRQDSGNTIYF
CDR3 DNA: TGTGCCAGCAGTCTTCAACGACAAGACTCTGGAAACACCATATATTTT

V gene: TRBV28
D gene: .
J gene: TRBJ1-2
clone size: .
CDR3 protein: CASSLGQGSLYGYTF
CDR3 DNA: TGTGCCAGCAGCCTTGGGCAGGGATCCCTTTATGGCTACACCTTC

V gene: TRBV7-2
D gene: TRBD1
J gene: TRBJ1-1
clone size: .
CDR3 protein: CASSGTGVRHTEAFF
CDR3 DNA: TGTGCCAGCAGCGGGACAGGGGTTCGGCACACTGAAGCTTTCTTT

V gene: TRBV18
D gene: .
J gene: TRBJ1-3
clone size: .
CDR3 protein: CASSPRLEGIGGNTIYF
CDR3 DNA: TGTGCCAGCTCACCCCGACTTGAGGGAATTGGTGGAAACACCATATATTTT

V gene: TRBV2
D gene: TRBD1
J gene: TRBJ2-5
clone size: .
CDR3 protein: CASSETGLETQYF
CDR3 DNA: TGTGCCAGCAGTGAGACAGGGTTGGAGACCCAGTACTTC

V gene: TRBV19
D gene: .
J gene: TRBJ1-2
clone size: .
CDR3 protein: CASSPRGLEGRYGYTF
CDR3 DNA: TGTGCCAGTAGTCCTCGGGGGTTGGAAGGGAGGTATGGCTACACCTTC

V gene: TRBV7-2
D gene: .
J gene: TRBJ2-3
clone size: .
CDR3 protein: CASSLYGGHTDTQYF
CDR3 DNA: TGTGCCAGCAGCTTATACGGGGGGCACACAGATACGCAGTATTTT

V gene: TRBV5-4
D gene: .
J gene: TRBJ2-3
clone size: .
CDR3 protein: CASSLRGSSLRMQYF
CDR3 DNA: TGTGCCAGCAGCTTGAGAGGGAGCAGCTTGAGGATGCAGTATTTT

V gene: TRBV19
D gene: .
J gene: TRBJ1-1
clone size: .
CDR3 protein: CASSIRAGTKAFF
CDR3 DNA: TGTGCCAGTAGTATTCGAGCTGGGACAAAAGCTTTCTTT

V gene: TRBV7-2
D gene: TRBD2
J gene: TRBJ2-5
clone size: .
CDR3 protein: CASSLKSAGEETQYF
CDR3 DNA: TGTGCCAGCAGCCTCAAGTCAGCGGGGGAGGAGACCCAGTACTTC

V gene: TRBV7-2
D gene: .
J gene: TRBJ2-3
clone size: .
CDR3 protein: CASTLGTSTDTQYF
CDR3 DNA: TGTGCCAGCACCTTAGGGACTAGCACAGATACGCAGTATTTT

V gene: TRBV28
D gene: TRBD2
J gene: TRBJ2-5
clone size: .
CDR3 protein: CASSFWTSGGAPQETQYF
CDR3 DNA: TGTGCCAGCAGTTTTTGGACTAGCGGGGGGGCCCCGCAAGAGACCCAGTACTTC

V gene: TRBV5-8
D gene: .
J gene: TRBJ2-7
clone size: .
CDR3 protein: CASSFVHYEQYF
CDR3 DNA: TGTGCCAGCAGCTTTGTCCACTACGAGCAGTACTTC

V gene: TRBV14
D gene: .
J gene: TRBJ2-2
clone size: .
CDR3 protein: CASRTGLLLCVPELFF
CDR3 DNA: TGTGCCAGCAGAACGGGACTCCTGTTGTGCGTACCGGAGCTGTTTTTT

V gene: TRBV19
D gene: TRBD2
J gene: TRBJ2-7
clone size: .
CDR3 protein: CASTPGLAGVPIYEQYF
CDR3 DNA: TGTGCCAGTACTCCGGGACTAGCGGGAGTCCCGATCTACGAGCAGTACTTC

V gene: TRBV11-2
D gene: .
J gene: TRBJ2-7
clone size: .
CDR3 protein: CASSLRGIGQGNDEQYF
CDR3 DNA: TGTGCCAGCAGCTTAAGAGGAATAGGGCAGGGCAACGACGAGCAGTACTTC

V gene: TRBV6-6
D gene: .
J gene: TRBJ2-5
clone size: once
CDR3 protein: CASRTGGGGTQYF
CDR3 DNA: TGTGCCAGCAGGACGGGGGGCGGGGGGACCCAGTACTTC

V gene: TRBV7-3
D gene: TRBD1
J gene: TRBJ2-5
clone size: .
CDR3 protein: CASSPNPGQGAVTQYF
CDR3 DNA: TGTGCCAGCAGCCCCAACCCGGGACAGGGGGCAGTGACCCAGTACTTC

V gene: TRBV2
D gene: .
J gene: TRBJ1-5
clone size: .
CDR3 protein: CASSEGQSNQPQHF
CDR3 DNA: TGTGCCAGCAGTGAAGGACAGTCCAATCAGCCCCAGCATTTT

V gene: TRBV7-5
D gene: .
J gene: TRBJ2-5
clone size: .
CDR3 protein: CVRSNRQKETQYF
CDR3 DNA: TGTGTCAGAAGCAACCGACAGAAAGAGACCCAGTACTTC

V gene: TRBV7-3
D gene: .
J gene: TRBJ2-2
clone size: .
CDR3 protein: CASSLADTGELFF
CDR3 DNA: TGTGCCAGCAGCTTAGCAGACACCGGGGAGCTGTTTTTT

V gene: TRBV7-8
D gene: .
J gene: TRBJ2-6
clone size: .
CDR3 protein: CASSALRVLVSGANVLTF
CDR3 DNA: TGTGCCAGCAGCGCGTTGCGGGTGTTGGTCTCTGGGGCCAACGTCCTGACTTTC

V gene: TRBV7-8
D gene: TRBD1
J gene: TRBJ2-7
clone size: .
CDR3 protein: CASSSRDRGSEQYF
CDR3 DNA: TGTGCCAGCAGCTCCCGGGACAGGGGAAGCGAGCAGTACTTC

V gene: TRBV7-8
D gene: TRBD1
J gene: TRBJ1-4
clone size: .
CDR3 protein: CASSFQGAEEKLFF
CDR3 DNA: TGTGCCAGCAGCTTTCAGGGGGCCGAGGAAAAACTGTTTTTT

V gene: TRBV5-4
D gene: TRBD2
J gene: TRBJ2-1
clone size: once
CDR3 protein: CASSAGLAVSYNEQFF
CDR3 DNA: TGTGCCAGCAGCGCCGGACTAGCGGTATCCTACAATGAGCAGTTCTTC

V gene: TRBV6-6
D gene: .
J gene: TRBJ1-2
clone size: once
CDR3 protein: CASSYLGARGYGYTF
CDR3 DNA: TGTGCCAGCAGTTACTTGGGGGCCAGGGGCTATGGCTACACCTTC

V gene: TRBV6-6
D gene: TRBD1
J gene: TRBJ2-2
clone size: .
CDR3 protein: CASSYGQGVGELFF
CDR3 DNA: TGTGCCAGCAGTTACGGGCAGGGGGTCGGGGAGCTGTTTTTT

V gene: TRBV6-1
D gene: .
J gene: TRBJ2-3
clone size: .
CDR3 protein: CASKVAYSTDTQYF
CDR3 DNA: TGTGCCAGCAAAGTCGCCTATAGCACAGATACGCAGTATTTT

V gene: TRBV7-9
D gene: .
J gene: TRBJ1-4
clone size: once
CDR3 protein: CASRRGYEKLFF
CDR3 DNA: TGTGCCAGCAGACGGGGGTATGAAAAACTGTTTTTT

V gene: TRBV12-5
D gene: TRBD1
J gene: TRBJ2-1
clone size: once
CDR3 protein: CASGYRLTGNEQFF
CDR3 DNA: TGTGCTAGTGGTTACCGATTGACAGGGAATGAGCAGTTCTTC

V gene: TRBV19
D gene: .
J gene: TRBJ2-5
clone size: .
CDR3 protein: CASSTPSQGQETQYF
CDR3 DNA: TGTGCCAGTAGTACTCCTTCCCAGGGGCAAGAGACCCAGTACTTC

V gene: TRBV19
D gene: .
J gene: TRBJ1-6
clone size: .
CDR3 protein: CASSIADSVNSPLHF
CDR3 DNA: TGTGCCAGTAGTATCGCCGACAGCGTCAATTCACCCCTCCACTTT

V gene: TRBV2
D gene: TRBD1
J gene: TRBJ1-1
clone size: once
CDR3 protein: CASSRQGAKNTEAFF
CDR3 DNA: TGTGCCAGCAGTCGACAGGGTGCGAAGAACACTGAAGCTTTCTTT

V gene: TRBV25-1
D gene: TRBD1
J gene: TRBJ1-1
clone size: .
CDR3 protein: CASKSGGLTEAFF
CDR3 DNA: TGTGCCAGCAAGTCAGGGGGTTTGACTGAAGCTTTCTTT

V gene: TRBV6-5
D gene: TRBD1
J gene: TRBJ1-4
clone size: .
CDR3 protein: CASSYAGGITNEKLFF
CDR3 DNA: TGTGCCAGCAGTTACGCAGGGGGAATAACTAATGAAAAACTGTTTTTT

V gene: TRBV30
D gene: .
J gene: TRBJ2-1
clone size: .
CDR3 protein: CAWAGNYNEQFF
CDR3 DNA: TGTGCCTGGGCCGGGAACTACAATGAGCAGTTCTTC

V gene: TRBV4-3
D gene: .
J gene: TRBJ1-2
clone size: .
CDR3 protein: CASSQSLSVYGYTF
CDR3 DNA: TGCGCCAGCAGCCAATCCTTGAGTGTCTATGGCTACACCTTC